The rows below give T cell receptor beta chains drawn from one sample of a study of cytomegalovirus exposure and HLA in healthy donors. Libraries were prepared by immunoSEQ multiplex PCR; TCRdb keeps only in-frame clonotypes and omits some of them. The sample has around 120,000 clones; 78% are singletons. Sequencing was performed on PBMCs. The receptors were gathered from a woman aged 35 to 49 in good health and CMV-seronegative. CDR3s include the opening cysteine and the closing phenylalanine or tryptophan. Each record gives: D gene, J gene, clone size, V gene, CDR3 DNA, CDR3 protein. The D gene is left open where the match is weak. Size is omitted from some rows. Given values are once, few, many or a class for expanded clones.

d_gene: .
j_gene: TRBJ2-1
abundance: .
v_gene: TRBV28
CDR3nt: TGTGCCAGCAGGCCCTCCCGGATAGGGGCCCAGTTCTTC
CDR3aa: CASRPSRIGAQFF

d_gene: .
j_gene: TRBJ2-7
abundance: .
v_gene: TRBV21-1
CDR3nt: TGTGCCAGCAGCATCAACCAAGGACAGGGTAACGAGCAGTACTTC
CDR3aa: CASSINQGQGNEQYF

d_gene: .
j_gene: TRBJ2-1
abundance: .
v_gene: TRBV2
CDR3nt: TGTGCCAGCACCCCATGGGGGGAGAGCTACAATGAGCAGTTCTTC
CDR3aa: CASTPWGESYNEQFF

d_gene: .
j_gene: TRBJ2-5
abundance: .
v_gene: TRBV20-1
CDR3nt: TGCAGTGCTAGTGTCAGGACCCAGTACTTC
CDR3aa: CSASVRTQYF

d_gene: .
j_gene: TRBJ1-5
abundance: .
v_gene: TRBV5-4
CDR3nt: TGTGCCAGCAGCTTATTCAGTTCCAATCAGCCCCAGCATTTT
CDR3aa: CASSLFSSNQPQHF

d_gene: TRBD2
j_gene: TRBJ2-3
abundance: few
v_gene: TRBV29-1
CDR3nt: TGCAGCTTCTCCCCCCTAGCGGGCCTCACAGATACGCAGTATTTT
CDR3aa: CSFSPLAGLTDTQYF

d_gene: .
j_gene: TRBJ2-1
abundance: .
v_gene: TRBV6-4
CDR3nt: TGTGCCAGCAGTGATGTAGCGGTGAGCTCCTACAATGAGCAGTTCTTC
CDR3aa: CASSDVAVSSYNEQFF

d_gene: .
j_gene: TRBJ1-3
abundance: once
v_gene: TRBV11-2
CDR3nt: TGTGCCAGCAGCCCCCGGTGGTCTGGAAACACCATATATTTT
CDR3aa: CASSPRWSGNTIYF

d_gene: .
j_gene: TRBJ2-2
abundance: .
v_gene: TRBV6-5
CDR3nt: TGTGCCAGCAGTTTACGGACCGGGGAGCTGTTTTTT
CDR3aa: CASSLRTGELFF

d_gene: .
j_gene: TRBJ1-6
abundance: once
v_gene: TRBV19
CDR3nt: TGTGCCAGTAGTGAGCAGGGTTATAATTCACCCCTCCACTTT
CDR3aa: CASSEQGYNSPLHF

d_gene: TRBD1
j_gene: TRBJ1-5
abundance: .
v_gene: TRBV6-1
CDR3nt: TGTGCCAGCAGTGAGACAGGGGGCTATCAGCCCCAGCATTTT
CDR3aa: CASSETGGYQPQHF

d_gene: TRBD1
j_gene: TRBJ1-2
abundance: few
v_gene: TRBV11-2
CDR3nt: TGTGCCAGCAGCTTAAACCCTGGGACAGGGGGCGCCGGCACCTTC
CDR3aa: CASSLNPGTGGAGTF

d_gene: TRBD2
j_gene: TRBJ2-2
abundance: .
v_gene: TRBV2
CDR3nt: TGTGCCAGCAGGGCAGGGAGGGTCGGGGAGCTGTTTTTT
CDR3aa: CASRAGRVGELFF

d_gene: TRBD1
j_gene: TRBJ1-2
abundance: .
v_gene: TRBV5-4
CDR3nt: TGTGCCAGCAGCTTGGTGAATCGAGGACAGGGGGCTTCGAGTGGCTACACCTTC
CDR3aa: CASSLVNRGQGASSGYTF

d_gene: .
j_gene: TRBJ2-1
abundance: .
v_gene: TRBV2
CDR3nt: TGTGCCAGCAGCCGCGGTCAGTTCGTAGGTGACAATGAGCAGTTCTTC
CDR3aa: CASSRGQFVGDNEQFF

d_gene: .
j_gene: TRBJ2-2
abundance: .
v_gene: TRBV18
CDR3nt: TGTGCCAGCTCGCCCGTCCGTCGCGGAACCGGGGAGCTGTTTTTT
CDR3aa: CASSPVRRGTGELFF

d_gene: TRBD2
j_gene: TRBJ2-2
abundance: .
v_gene: TRBV7-3
CDR3nt: TGTGCCAGCAGCTTAGTCGGGGGGTCCGGGGAGCTGTTTTTT
CDR3aa: CASSLVGGSGELFF

d_gene: TRBD2
j_gene: TRBJ2-1
abundance: .
v_gene: TRBV29-1
CDR3nt: TGCAGCGTTGACCCACCGGGACTAGCGGGAGTGGGGGCCCCATATGAGCAGTTCTTC
CDR3aa: CSVDPPGLAGVGAPYEQFF